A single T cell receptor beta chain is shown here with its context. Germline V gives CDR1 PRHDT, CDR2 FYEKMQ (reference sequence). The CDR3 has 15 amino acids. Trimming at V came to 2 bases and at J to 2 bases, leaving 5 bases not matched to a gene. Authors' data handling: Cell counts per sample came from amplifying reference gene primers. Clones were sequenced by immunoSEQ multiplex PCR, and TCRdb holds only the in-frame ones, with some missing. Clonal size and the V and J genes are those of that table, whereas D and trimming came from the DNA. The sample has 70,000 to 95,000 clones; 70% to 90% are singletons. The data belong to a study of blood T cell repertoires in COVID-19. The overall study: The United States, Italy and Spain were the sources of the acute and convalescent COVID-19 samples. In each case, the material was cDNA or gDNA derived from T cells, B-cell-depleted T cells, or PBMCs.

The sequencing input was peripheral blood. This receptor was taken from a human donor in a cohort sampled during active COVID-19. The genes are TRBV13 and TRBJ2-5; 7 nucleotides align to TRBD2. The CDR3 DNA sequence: TGTGCCAGCAGCTTACCGACGGGGGGACAAGAGACCCAGTACTTC. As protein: CASSLPTGGQETQYF.